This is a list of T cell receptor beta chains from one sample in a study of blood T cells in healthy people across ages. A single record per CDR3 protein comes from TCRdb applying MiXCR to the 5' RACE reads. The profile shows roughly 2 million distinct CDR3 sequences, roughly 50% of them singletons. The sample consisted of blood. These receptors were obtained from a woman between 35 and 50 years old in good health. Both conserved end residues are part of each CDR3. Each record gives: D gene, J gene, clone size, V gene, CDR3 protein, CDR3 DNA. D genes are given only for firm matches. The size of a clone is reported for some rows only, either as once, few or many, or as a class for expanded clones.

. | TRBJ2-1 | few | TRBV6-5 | CASSYAEGGRQFF | TGTGCCAGCAGTTACGCGGAAGGGGGTAGGCAGTTCTTC
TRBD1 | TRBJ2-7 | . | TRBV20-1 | CSAADRGHLEQYF | TGCAGTGCCGCCGACAGGGGGCATCTCGAGCAGTACTTC
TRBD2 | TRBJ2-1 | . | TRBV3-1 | CASSQVAGDGEQFF | TGTGCCAGCAGCCAAGTGGCGGGGGACGGGGAGCAGTTCTTC
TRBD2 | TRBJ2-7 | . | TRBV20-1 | CSGSGGSYEQYF | TGCAGTGGAAGCGGGGGCTCCTACGAGCAGTACTTC
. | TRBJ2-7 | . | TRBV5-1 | CASSLTVRSYEQYF | TGCGCTAGCAGCTTGACAGTCAGGTCCTACGAGCAGTACTTC
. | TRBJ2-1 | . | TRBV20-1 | CSASRTWDGAYNEQFF | TGCAGTGCTAGCAGAACTTGGGACGGGGCATACAATGAGCAGTTCTTC
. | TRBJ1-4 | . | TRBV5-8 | CASSLGGLENEKLFF | TGTGCCAGCAGCTTGGGGGGGTTGGAGAATGAAAAACTGTTTTTT
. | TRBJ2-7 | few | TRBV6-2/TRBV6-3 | CASRELPRYEQYF | TGTGCCAGCCGGGAGCTCCCACGGTACGAGCAGTACTTC
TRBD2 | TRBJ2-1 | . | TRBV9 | CASSATSGSSYNEQFF | TGTGCCAGCAGCGCGACTAGCGGGAGCTCCTACAATGAGCAGTTCTTC
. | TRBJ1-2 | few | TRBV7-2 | CASSAGTKHGYTF | TGTGCCAGCAGCGCCGGGACAAAGCATGGCTACACCTTC
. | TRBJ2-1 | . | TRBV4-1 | CASSQDQVRDSYNEQFF | TGCGCCAGCAGCCAAGACCAGGTACGGGACTCCTACAATGAGCAGTTCTTC
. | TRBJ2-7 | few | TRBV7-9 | CASNWGGDEQYF | TGTGCCAGCAACTGGGGTGGGGACGAGCAGTACTTC
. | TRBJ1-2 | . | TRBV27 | CASMSGYTF | TGTGCCAGCATGAGTGGCTACACCTTC
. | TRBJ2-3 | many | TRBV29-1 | CSVGQSDTQYF | TGCAGCGTCGGACAATCGGATACGCAGTATTTT
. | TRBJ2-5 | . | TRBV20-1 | CSARGSKETQYF | TGCAGTGCTAGAGGGAGTAAAGAGACCCAGTACTTC
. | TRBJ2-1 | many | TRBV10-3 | CAIRTEAQGGNEQFF | TGTGCCATCAGGACGGAGGCTCAAGGCGGCAATGAGCAGTTCTTC
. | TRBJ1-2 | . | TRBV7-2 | CASSFKNMRAYGYTF | TGTGCCAGCAGCTTTAAGAATATGAGGGCCTATGGCTACACCTTC
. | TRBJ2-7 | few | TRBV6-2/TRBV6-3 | CASSIRTLGLHEQYF | TGTGCCAGCAGTATAAGGACTCTTGGGTTACACGAGCAGTACTTC
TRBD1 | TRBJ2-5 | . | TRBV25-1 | CASTHSGTGGMTQYF | TGTGCCAGCACTCATTCCGGGACAGGCGGCATGACCCAGTACTTC
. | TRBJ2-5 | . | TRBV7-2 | CASSSPSLETQYF | TGTGCCAGCAGCTCCCCCTCGTTAGAGACCCAGTACTTC